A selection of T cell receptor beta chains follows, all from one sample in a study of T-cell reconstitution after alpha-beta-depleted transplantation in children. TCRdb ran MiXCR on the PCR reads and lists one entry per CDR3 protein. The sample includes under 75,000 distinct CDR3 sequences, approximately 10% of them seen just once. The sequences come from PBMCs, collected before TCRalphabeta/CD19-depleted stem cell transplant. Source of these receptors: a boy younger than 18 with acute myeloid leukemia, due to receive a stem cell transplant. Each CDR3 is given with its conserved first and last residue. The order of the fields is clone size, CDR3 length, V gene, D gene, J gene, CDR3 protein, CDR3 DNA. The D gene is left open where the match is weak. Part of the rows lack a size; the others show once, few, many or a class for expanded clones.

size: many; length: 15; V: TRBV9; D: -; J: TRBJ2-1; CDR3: CASSVVGGAGNEQFF; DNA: TGTGCCAGCAGCGTAGTGGGGGGCGCGGGGAATGAGCAGTTCTTC
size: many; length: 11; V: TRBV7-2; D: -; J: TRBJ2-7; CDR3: CASSFSYEQYF; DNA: TGTGCCAGCAGCTTCTCCTACGAGCAGTACTTC
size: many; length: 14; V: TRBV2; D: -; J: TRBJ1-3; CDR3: CASSGPGPLSTIYF; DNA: TGTGCCAGCAGCGGACCCGGGCCCCTCTCCACCATATATTTT
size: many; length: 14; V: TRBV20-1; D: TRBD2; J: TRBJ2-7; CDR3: CSAWSGLAGSEQYF; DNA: TGCAGTGCGTGGTCGGGACTAGCGGGATCCGAGCAGTACTTC
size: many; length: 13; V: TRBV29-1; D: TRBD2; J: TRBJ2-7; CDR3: CSVVGTSEREQYF; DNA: TGCAGCGTTGTCGGGACTAGCGAACGCGAGCAGTACTTC
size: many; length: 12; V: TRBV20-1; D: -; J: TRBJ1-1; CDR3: CSARGAGTEAFF; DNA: TGCAGTGCTAGAGGGGCCGGCACTGAAGCTTTCTTT
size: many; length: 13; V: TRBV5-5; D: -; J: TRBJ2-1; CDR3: CASSWRGVNEQFF; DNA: TGTGCCAGCAGCTGGCGAGGAGTAAATGAGCAGTTCTTC
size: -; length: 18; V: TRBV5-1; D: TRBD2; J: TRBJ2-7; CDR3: CASSLGLTSGRITYEQYF; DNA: TGCGCCAGCAGCTTGGGCCTCACTAGCGGGAGGATTACCTACGAGCAGTACTTC
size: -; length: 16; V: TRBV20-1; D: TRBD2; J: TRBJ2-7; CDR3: CSASSSGRGVSYEQYF; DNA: TGCAGTGCTAGTTCTAGCGGGAGGGGGGTATCCTACGAGCAGTACTTC
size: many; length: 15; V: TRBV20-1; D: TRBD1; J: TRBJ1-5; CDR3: CSGRDSLRPGQPQHF; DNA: TGCAGTGGGAGGGACAGTCTCCGACCCGGTCAGCCCCAGCATTTT
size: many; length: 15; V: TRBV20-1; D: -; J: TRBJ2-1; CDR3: CSARGLPQHPNEQFF; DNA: TGCAGTGCTAGAGGGTTACCGCAACACCCCAATGAGCAGTTCTTC
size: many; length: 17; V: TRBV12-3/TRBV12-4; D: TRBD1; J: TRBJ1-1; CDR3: CASSLMLSDRSFSEAFF; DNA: TGTGCCAGCAGTTTAATGTTATCGGACAGGTCTTTTAGTGAAGCTTTCTTT
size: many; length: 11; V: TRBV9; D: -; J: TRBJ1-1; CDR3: CASGTSVGTFF; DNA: TGTGCCAGCGGGACGTCCGTCGGGACTTTCTTT
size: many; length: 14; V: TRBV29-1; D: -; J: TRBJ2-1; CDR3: CSVPREGVYNEQFF; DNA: TGCAGCGTCCCTAGAGAGGGGGTTTACAATGAGCAGTTCTTC
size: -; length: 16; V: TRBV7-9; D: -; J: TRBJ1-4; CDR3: CASSSHRGGVAEKLFF; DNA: TGTGCCAGCAGCTCCCATAGGGGGGGTGTTGCTGAAAAACTGTTTTTT
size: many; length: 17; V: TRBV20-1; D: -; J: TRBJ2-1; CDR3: CSARDSEGQSSYNEQFF; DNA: TGCAGTGCTAGAGATTCGGAGGGACAGAGCTCCTACAATGAGCAGTTCTTC
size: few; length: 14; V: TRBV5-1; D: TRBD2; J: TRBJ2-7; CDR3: CASGLGGMRNEQYF; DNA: TGCGCCAGCGGACTAGGAGGGATGAGGAACGAGCAGTACTTC